This T cell receptor beta chain was profiled in a study of blood T cell repertoires in COVID-19. Study background: T cells, B-cell-depleted T cells, or PBMCs provided the cDNA or gDNA that served as material.

For this clone: Other DNA sequences in the same sample also yield this CDR3.

Produced via immunoSEQ multiplex PCR; TCRdb's table is partial and in-frame only. Of approximately 300,000 clones in the sample, 89% are singletons; the top ten hold 4.5% to 5.5%. V was pared by 1 base and J by 1 base, with 11 bases between. Germline CDR1 is SGHTA and CDR2 is FQGNSA. The CDR3 is 15 amino acids. The TCR was taken from a man aged 55 to 70 who had recovered from COVID-19. Sequencing was performed on PBMCs or T cells enriched from blood (not recorded which). This chain links TRBV7-2 with TRBJ2-7; no firm D call. In DNA, the CDR3 is TGTGCCAGCAGCTTAGTCGGCGGTGGATCCTACGAGCAGTACTTC. Translation: CASSLVGGGSYEQYF.